The TCR beta chain under discussion was sequenced for a study of blood T cells in healthy people across ages. V lost 1 base to trimming and J lost 5 bases; unmatched junction nucleotides: 13. Germline V gene data show CDR1 as KGHDR and CDR2 as SFDVKD. The CDR3 has 19 residues. A sample-barcoded 5' primer and a J-beta primer mix were used in a second PCR of about 7 to 12 cycles. Each CDR3 protein gets one entry after TCRdb re-called the 5' RACE reads with MiXCR. Here the sample spans roughly 2 million distinct CDR3 sequences, roughly 49% being singletons. This clonotype was counted a single time. Sequenced material: blood. The rearrangement joins TRBV24-1 to TRBJ2-3, with 11 bases aligning to TRBD2. This sequence was found in a woman between 35 and 50 years old in good health. CDR3 in DNA: TGTGCCACCAGTGATTTTCAGGGGGCAAGTCTAGCGGGGGGAGATACGCAGTATTTT. This sequence encodes CATSDFQGASLAGGDTQYF.